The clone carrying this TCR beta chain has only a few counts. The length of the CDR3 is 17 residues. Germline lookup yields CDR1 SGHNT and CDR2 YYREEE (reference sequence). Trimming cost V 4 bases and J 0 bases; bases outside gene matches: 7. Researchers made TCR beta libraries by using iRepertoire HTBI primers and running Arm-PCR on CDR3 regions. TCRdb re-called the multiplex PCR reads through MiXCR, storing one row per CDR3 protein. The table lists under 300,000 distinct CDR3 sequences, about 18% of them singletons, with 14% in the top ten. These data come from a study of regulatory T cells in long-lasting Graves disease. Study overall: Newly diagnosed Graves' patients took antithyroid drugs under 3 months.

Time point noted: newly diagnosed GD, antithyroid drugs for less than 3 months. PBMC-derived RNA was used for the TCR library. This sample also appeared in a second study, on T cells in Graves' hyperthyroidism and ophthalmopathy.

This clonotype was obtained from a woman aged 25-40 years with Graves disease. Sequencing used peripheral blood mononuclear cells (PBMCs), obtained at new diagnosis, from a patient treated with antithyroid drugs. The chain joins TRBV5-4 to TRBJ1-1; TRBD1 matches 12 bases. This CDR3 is CASSREGTGGMNTEAFF. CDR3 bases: TGTGCCAGCAGCCGTGAGGGGACAGGGGGCATGAACACTGAAGCTTTCTTT.